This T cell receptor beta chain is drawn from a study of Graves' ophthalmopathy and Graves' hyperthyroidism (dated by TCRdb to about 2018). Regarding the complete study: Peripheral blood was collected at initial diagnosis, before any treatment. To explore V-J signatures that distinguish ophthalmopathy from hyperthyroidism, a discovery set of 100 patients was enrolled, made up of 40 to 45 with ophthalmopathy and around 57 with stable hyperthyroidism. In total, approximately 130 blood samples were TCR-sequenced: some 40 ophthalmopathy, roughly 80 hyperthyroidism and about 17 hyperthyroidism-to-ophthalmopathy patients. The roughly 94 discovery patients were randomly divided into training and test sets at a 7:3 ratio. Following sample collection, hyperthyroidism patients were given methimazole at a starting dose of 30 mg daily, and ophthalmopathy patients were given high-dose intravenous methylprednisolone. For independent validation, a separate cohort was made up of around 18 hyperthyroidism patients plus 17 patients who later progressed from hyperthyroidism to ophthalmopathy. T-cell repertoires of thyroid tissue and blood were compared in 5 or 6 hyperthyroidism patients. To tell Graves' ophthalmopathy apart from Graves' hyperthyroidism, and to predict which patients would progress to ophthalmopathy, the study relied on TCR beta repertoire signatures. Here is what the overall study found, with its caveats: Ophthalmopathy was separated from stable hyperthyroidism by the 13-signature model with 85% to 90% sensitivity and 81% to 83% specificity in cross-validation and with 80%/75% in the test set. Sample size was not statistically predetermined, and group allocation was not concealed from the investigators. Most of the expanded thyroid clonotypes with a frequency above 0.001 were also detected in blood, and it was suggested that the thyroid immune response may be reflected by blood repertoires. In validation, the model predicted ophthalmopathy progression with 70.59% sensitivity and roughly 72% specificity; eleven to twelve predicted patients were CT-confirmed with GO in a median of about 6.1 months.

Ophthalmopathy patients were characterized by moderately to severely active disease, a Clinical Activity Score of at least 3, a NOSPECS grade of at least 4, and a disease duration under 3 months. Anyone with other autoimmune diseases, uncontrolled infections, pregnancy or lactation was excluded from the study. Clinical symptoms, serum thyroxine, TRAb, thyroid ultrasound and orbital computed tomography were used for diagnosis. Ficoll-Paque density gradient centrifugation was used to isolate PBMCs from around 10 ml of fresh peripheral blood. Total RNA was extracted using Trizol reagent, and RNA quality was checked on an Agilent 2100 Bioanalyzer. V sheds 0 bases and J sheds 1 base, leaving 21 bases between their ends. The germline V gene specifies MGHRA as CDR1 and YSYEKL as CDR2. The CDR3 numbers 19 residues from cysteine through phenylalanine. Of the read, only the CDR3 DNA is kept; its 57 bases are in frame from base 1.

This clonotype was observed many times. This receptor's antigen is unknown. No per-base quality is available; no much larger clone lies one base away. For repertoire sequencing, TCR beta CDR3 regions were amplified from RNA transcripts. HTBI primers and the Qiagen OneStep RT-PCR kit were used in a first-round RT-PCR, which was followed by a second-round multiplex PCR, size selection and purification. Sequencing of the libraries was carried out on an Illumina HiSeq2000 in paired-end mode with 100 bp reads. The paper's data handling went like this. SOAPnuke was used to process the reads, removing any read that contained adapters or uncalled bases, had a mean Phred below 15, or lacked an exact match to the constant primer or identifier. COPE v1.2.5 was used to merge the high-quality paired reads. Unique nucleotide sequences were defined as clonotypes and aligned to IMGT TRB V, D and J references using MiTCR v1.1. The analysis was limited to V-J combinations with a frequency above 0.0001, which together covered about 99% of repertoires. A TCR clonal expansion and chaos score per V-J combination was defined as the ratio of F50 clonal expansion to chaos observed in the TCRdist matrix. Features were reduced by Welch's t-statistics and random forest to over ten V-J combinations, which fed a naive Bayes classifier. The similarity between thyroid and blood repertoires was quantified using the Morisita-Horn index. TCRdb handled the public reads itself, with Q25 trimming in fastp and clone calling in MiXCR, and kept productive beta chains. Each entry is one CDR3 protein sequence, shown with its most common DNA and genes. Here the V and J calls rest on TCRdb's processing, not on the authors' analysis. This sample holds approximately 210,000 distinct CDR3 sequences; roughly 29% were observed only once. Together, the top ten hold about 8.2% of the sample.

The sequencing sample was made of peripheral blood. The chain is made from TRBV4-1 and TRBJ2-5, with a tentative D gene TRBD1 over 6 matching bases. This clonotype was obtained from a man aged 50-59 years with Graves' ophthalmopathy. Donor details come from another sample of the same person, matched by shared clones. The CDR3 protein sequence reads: CASSQDLGSATGRQETQYF. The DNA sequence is TGCGCCAGCAGCCAAGATTTGGGCTCGGCGACAGGACGCCAAGAGACCCAGTACTTC.